A single sample is the source of the 9 T cell receptor beta chains below, sequenced in a study of blood T cell repertoires in COVID-19. Assay: immunoSEQ multiplex PCR; the TCRdb copy retains only in-frame clones and omits some. The sample lists some 220,000 clones, less than 90% occurring once. Source material: PBMCs or T cells enriched from blood (not recorded which). The source of these receptors is a woman aged 25 to 39 who had recovered from COVID-19.

The chain has TRBV4-1 and TRBJ2-1, with 11 bases fitting TRBD2. V lost 2 bases, J lost 8 bases, and 8 bases stayed unmatched. Germline CDR1 is MGHRA and CDR2 is YSYEKL. This CDR3 spans 16 amino acids. This CDR3 is CASSQQISGGAYEQFF. The DNA of the CDR3 is TGCGCCAGCAGCCAACAAATTAGCGGGGGGGCCTATGAGCAGTTCTTC.

The gene calls are TRBV18 and TRBJ1-1; D not certain. CDR1 and CDR2 (germline): KGHSH, LQKENI. The CDR3 loop spans 13 amino acids. V shed 3 bases and J shed 5 bases, with 10 bases lying between them. The CDR3 sequence: CASSPREETEAFF. The CDR3 nucleotides are TGTGCCAGCTCACCGAGGGAAGAGACTGAAGCTTTCTTT.

At least ten counts were recorded for this clone. The chain joins TRBV2 to TRBJ2-1; tentative D call: TRBD2 (5 bases). Looked up from germline, CDR1 is SNHLY and CDR2 is FYNNEI. CDR3 size: 15 residues. Trimming shortened V by 5 bases and J by 9 bases, and 20 bases separated the two germline ends. This CDR3 is CASSLLLIWLAEQFF. The CDR3 DNA reads TGTGCCAGCAGTCTCTTGTTGATCTGGCTAGCTGAGCAGTTCTTC.

J is TRBJ1-2 and V is TRBV7-9; D remains ambiguous. V was shortened by 11 bases and J by 7 bases, with 20 bases between the two germline ends. CDR1 SEHNR and CDR2 FQNEAQ come from the germline V gene (reference sequence). The CDR3 has 13 residues. The CDR3 coding sequence is TGTGCCGAATCCTCGGCGGGCGCGTCTGGCTACACCTTC. As protein: CAESSAGASGYTF. Using reference TRBV7-9 and TRBJ1-2 for the parts outside the CDR3, the full variable domain is DTGVSQNPRHKITKRGQNVTFRCDPISEHNRLYWYRQTLGQGPEFLTYFQNEAQLEKSRLLSDRFSAERPKGSFSTLEIQRTEQGDSAMYLCAESSAGASGYTFGSGTRLTVV.

The chain is built from TRBV4-1 and TRBJ1-1; weak D call: TRBD1 (6 bases). CDR1 and CDR2 from the germline V gene are MGHRA and YSYEKL. V gave up 5 bases and J gave up 0 bases, with 13 bases separating them. This CDR3 region has 15 residues. CDR3 in amino acids: CASSDRTNLNTEAFF. As DNA, the CDR3 is TGCGCCAGCAGCGACAGGACAAACCTGAACACTGAAGCTTTCTTT.

The chain recombines TRBV10-2 with TRBJ2-1; 14 bases align to TRBD2. With 4 bases clipped from V and 4 bases from J, the junction kept 9 bases outside the gene matches. Germline V gene lookup returns CDR1 WSHSY and CDR2 SAAADI. The CDR3 is 18 residues long. The CDR3 DNA sequence: TGCGCCAGCAGTGGAGGACTAGCGGGGGGCCCCTTATACAATGAGCAGTTCTTC. This gives the protein CASSGGLAGGPLYNEQFF.

The chain combines TRBV7-9 with TRBJ1-1; a weak D match, TRBD1 (6 bases). V was cut by 5 bases and J by 7 bases, with 17 bases left in between. Germline CDR1 is SEHNR and CDR2 is FQNEAQ (reference sequence). The CDR3 contains 14 residues. The CDR3 protein is CASSGPGTIDEAFF. CDR3 coding DNA: TGTGCCAGCAGCGGTCCCGGGACAATAGATGAAGCTTTCTTT. Full variable domain (outside the CDR3, taken from reference TRBV7-9 and TRBJ1-1): DTGVSQNPRHKITKRGQNVTFRCDPISEHNRLYWYRQTLGQGPEFLTYFQNEAQLEKSRLLSDRFSAERPKGSFSTLEIQRTEQGDSAMYLCASSGPGTIDEAFFGQGTRLTVV.

The chain has TRBV4-3 and TRBJ2-1; D is unclear. CDR1 and CDR2 (germline): LGHNA, YSLEER. V was shortened by 1 base and J by 2 bases, with 9 bases between the two germline ends. This CDR3 comprises 15 residues. The CDR3 DNA is TGCGCCAGCAGCCAAGTTTCACGGGCCTACAATGAGCAGTTCTTC. The encoded protein is CASSQVSRAYNEQFF.

This clone was seen more than once but under ten times. Germline and junction disagree at one end, which may indicate a read error. The rearrangement uses TRBV7-3 and TRBJ2-2; 10 bases map to TRBD2. The germline V gene has CDR1 SGHTA and CDR2 FQGTGA. This CDR3 has 17 residues. CDR3 amino acids: CASSRPPAGGQHRGAVF. CDR3 bases: TGTGCCAGCAGCCGTCCACCAGCGGGGGGGCAACACCGGGGAGCTGTTTTT.